This T cell receptor (beta chain) appears in the sequencing data of a study of cytomegalovirus exposure and HLA in healthy donors. CDR1 and CDR2 (germline): SGHNT, YENEEA. The CDR3 totals 15 residues. Unmatched junction bases numbered 3, after V lost 3 bases and J lost 0 bases. PCR primers comprised 60 Vbeta and 13 Jbeta primers. Only in-frame clones appear in the TCRdb table, and some are missing; sequencing was by immunoSEQ multiplex PCR. The sample includes 170,000 or so clones, roughly 78% of them seen just once. The source material was PBMCs. The TCR comes from a woman aged 45-65 years in good health and CMV-seropositive. The chain combines TRBV11-3 with TRBJ2-5; 8 nucleotides line up with TRBD1. The CDR3 loop is CASSFRTGYQETQYF. The CDR3 DNA is TGTGCCAGCAGCTTTCGGACAGGGTACCAAGAGACCCAGTACTTC.